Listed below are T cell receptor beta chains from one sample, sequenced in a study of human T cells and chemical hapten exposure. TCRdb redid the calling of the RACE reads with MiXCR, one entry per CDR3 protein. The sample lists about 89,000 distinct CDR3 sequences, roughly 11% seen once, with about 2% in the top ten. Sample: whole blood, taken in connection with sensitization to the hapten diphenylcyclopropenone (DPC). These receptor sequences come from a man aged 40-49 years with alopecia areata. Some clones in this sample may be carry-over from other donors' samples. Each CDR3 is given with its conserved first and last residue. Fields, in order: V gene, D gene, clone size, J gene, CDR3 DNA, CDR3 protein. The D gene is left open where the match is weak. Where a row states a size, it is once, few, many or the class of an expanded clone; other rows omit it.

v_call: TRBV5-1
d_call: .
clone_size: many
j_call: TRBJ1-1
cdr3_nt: TGCGCCAGCAGCCGAGAAGTTAGAGACACTGAAGCTTTCTTT
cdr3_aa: CASSREVRDTEAFF

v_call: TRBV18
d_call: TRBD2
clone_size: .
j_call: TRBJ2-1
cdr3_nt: TGTGCCAGCTCACCACGTGGGCAGGGACTATACAATGAGCAGTTATTC
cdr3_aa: CASSPRGQGLYNEQLF

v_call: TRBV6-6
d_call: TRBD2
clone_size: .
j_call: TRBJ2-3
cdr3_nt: TGTGCCAGCAGTAAAACAGCGGGAGGGATCACAGATACGCAGTATTTT
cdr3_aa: CASSKTAGGITDTQYF

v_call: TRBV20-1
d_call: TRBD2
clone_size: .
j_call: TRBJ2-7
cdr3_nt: TGCAGTGCTAGTGGCGGGGCTAGCGGGAGTTACGAGCAGTACTTC
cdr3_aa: CSASGGASGSYEQYF

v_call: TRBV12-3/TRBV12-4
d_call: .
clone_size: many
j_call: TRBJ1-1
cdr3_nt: TGTGCCAGCAGAATCGGACGGAACACTGAAGCTTTCTTT
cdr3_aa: CASRIGRNTEAFF

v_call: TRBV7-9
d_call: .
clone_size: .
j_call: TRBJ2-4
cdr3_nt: TGTGCCAGCAGCTTAGGATTACTAGCCAAAAACATTCAGTACTTC
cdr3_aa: CASSLGLLAKNIQYF

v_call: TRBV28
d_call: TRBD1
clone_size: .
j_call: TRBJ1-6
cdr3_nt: TGTGCCAGCAGGGGGACAGGGGGCTTTTCACCCCTCCACTTT
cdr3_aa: CASRGTGGFSPLHF

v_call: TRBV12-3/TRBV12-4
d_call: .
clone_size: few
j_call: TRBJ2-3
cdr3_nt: TGTGCGATCGGGAGAATCACAGATACGCAGTATTTT
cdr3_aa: CAIGRITDTQYF

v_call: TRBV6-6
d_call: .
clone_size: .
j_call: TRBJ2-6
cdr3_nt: TGTGCCAGCAGTTACGTGACCTACTCTGGGGCCAACGTCCTGACTTTC
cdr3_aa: CASSYVTYSGANVLTF

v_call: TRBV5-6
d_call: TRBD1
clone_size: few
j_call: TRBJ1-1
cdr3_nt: TGTGCCAGCAGCTTGTGGCGGTTAGGGGGCTGGAACACTGAAGCTTTCTTT
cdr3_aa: CASSLWRLGGWNTEAFF

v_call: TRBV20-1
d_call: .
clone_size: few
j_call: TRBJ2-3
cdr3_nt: TGCAGTGCTGGACTCAACACAGATACGCAGTATTTT
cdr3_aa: CSAGLNTDTQYF

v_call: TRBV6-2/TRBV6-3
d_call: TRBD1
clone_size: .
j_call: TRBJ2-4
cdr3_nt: TGTGCCAGCAGCCCACAGGGGGCTGGCAAAAACATTCAGTACTTC
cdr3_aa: CASSPQGAGKNIQYF

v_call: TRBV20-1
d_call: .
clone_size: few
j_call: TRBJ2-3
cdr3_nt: TGCAGTGCTAGCCGGACATCAACTAGCACAGATACGCAGTATTTT
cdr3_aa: CSASRTSTSTDTQYF

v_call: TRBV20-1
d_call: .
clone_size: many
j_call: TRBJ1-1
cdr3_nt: TGCAGGGGATGGGGCTCGGATGCGGACACTGAAGCTTTCTTT
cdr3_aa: CRGWGSDADTEAFF

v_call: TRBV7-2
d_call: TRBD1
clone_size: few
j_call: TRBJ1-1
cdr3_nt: TGTGCCAGCAGCCCAGGGACAGGGGCGACTGAAGCTTTCTTT
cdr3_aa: CASSPGTGATEAFF

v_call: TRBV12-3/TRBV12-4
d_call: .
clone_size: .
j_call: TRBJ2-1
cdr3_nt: TGTGCCAGCAGCCTGAGGGGACGGTACAATGAGCAGTTCTTC
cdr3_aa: CASSLRGRYNEQFF

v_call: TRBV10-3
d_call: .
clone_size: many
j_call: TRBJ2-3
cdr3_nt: TGTGCCATCAGTGAGTCGGGGGCCGACCCTAGCACAGATACGCAGTATTTT
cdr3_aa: CAISESGADPSTDTQYF

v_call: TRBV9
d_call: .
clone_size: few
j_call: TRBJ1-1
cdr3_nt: TGTGCCAGCAGCGGGGCCGGGTCCTTGAACACTGAAGCTTTCTTT
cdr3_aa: CASSGAGSLNTEAFF

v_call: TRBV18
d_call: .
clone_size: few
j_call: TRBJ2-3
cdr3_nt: TGTGCCAGCTCACCACAGGAGTCGGCACTCACAGATACGCAGTATTTT
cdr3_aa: CASSPQESALTDTQYF

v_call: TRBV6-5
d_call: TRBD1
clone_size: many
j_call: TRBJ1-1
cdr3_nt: TGTGCCAGCAGTCAGGACAGGGGGCGCGACACTGAAGCTTTCTTT
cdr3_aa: CASSQDRGRDTEAFF

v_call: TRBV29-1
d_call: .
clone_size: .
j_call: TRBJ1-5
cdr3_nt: TGCAGCGCCGCCGGGACTTTTGGTCAGCCCCAGCATTTT
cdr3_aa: CSAAGTFGQPQHF

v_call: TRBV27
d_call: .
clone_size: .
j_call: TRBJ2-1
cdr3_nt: TGTGCCAGCAGTTTCAAGGGTAGTACGCTTCCATGGGAGCAGTTCTTC
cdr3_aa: CASSFKGSTLPWEQFF

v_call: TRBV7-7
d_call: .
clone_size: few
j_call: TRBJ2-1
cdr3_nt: TGTGCTAGCAGCCCGCGCGTGGGTGGGGAGCAGTTCTTC
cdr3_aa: CASSPRVGGEQFF

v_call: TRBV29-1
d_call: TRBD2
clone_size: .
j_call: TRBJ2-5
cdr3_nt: TGCAGCGTTGTGGGGACTAGCATCGGCGGGAGGGGGGGGTACCAAGAGACCCAGTACTTC
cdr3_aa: CSVVGTSIGGRGGYQETQYF

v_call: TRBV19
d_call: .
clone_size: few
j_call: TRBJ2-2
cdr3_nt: TGTGCCAGTAGTGTCACACAGAACACCGGGGAGCTGTTTTTT
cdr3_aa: CASSVTQNTGELFF

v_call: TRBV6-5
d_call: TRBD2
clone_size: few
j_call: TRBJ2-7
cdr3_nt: TGTGCCAGCAGAAATGGGGGGGGGTACGAGCAGTACTTC
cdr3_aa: CASRNGGGYEQYF

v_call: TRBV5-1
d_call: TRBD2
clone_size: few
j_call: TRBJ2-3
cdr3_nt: TGCGCCAGCAGCCAGACTAGCGGGAGTGATACGCAGTATTTT
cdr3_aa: CASSQTSGSDTQYF

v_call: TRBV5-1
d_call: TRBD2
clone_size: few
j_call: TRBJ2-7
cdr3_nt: TGCGCCAGCAGCTTGGACCCGACTAGCGGGAGCTCCTACGAGCAGTACTTC
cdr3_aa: CASSLDPTSGSSYEQYF

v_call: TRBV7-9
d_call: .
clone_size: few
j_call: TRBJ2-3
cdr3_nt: TGTGCCAGCAGGGGCCTGAGGGAGGCCACCCAGGGCACAGATACGCAGTATTTT
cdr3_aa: CASRGLREATQGTDTQYF

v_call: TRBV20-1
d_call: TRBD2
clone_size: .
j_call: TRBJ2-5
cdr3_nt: TGCAGTGCTTTAGGACTAGCGCAGACCCAGTACTTC
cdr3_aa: CSALGLAQTQYF

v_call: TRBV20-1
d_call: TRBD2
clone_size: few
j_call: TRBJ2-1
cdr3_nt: TGCAGTTTCATTCCCCTAGCGGGAGTCTACAATGAGCAGTTCTTC
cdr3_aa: CSFIPLAGVYNEQFF

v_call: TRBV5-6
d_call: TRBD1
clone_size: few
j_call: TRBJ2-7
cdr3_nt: TGTGCCAGCAGCTTGGTGGGACAGGGATCCGAGCAGTACTTC
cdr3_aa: CASSLVGQGSEQYF

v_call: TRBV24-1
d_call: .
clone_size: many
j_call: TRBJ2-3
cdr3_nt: TGTGCCACCAGTGATCCTAGCAGGGGTTTGGGAGATACGCAGTATTTT
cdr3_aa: CATSDPSRGLGDTQYF

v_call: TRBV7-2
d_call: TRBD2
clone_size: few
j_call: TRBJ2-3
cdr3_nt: TGTGCCAGCAGTATGGGACTAGCGGTCCGAGATACGCAGTATTTT
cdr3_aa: CASSMGLAVRDTQYF

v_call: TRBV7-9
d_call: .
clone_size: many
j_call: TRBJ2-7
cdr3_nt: TGTGCCAGCAGCGCAGCCTACGAGCAGTACTTC
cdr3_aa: CASSAAYEQYF

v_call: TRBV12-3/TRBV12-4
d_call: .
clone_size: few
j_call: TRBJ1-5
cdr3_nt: TGTGCCAGCAGACAGGGTTGGAATCAGCCCCAGCATTTT
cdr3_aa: CASRQGWNQPQHF

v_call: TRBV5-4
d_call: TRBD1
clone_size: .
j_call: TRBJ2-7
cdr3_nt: TGTGCCAGCAACTTGGGCCCGGGACAGGGGAACGGCGAGCAGTACTTC
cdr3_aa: CASNLGPGQGNGEQYF

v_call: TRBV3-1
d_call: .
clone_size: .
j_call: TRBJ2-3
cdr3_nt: TGTGCCAGCAGCCAGCGGAGCGGAAGTACAGATACGCAGTATTTT
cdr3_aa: CASSQRSGSTDTQYF

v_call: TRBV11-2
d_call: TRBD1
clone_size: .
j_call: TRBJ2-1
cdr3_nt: TGTGCCAGCAACCCCGGACAGGTCTCGTCCAATGAGCAGTTCTTC
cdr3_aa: CASNPGQVSSNEQFF

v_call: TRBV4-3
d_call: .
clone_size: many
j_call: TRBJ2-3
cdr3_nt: TGCGCCAGCAGCCAAAGCCGAGGTGAAGATACGCAGTATTTT
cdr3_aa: CASSQSRGEDTQYF

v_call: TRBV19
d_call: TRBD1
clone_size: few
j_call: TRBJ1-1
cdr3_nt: TGTGCCAGTAGTCCCCGACAGGGTGAAGCTTTCTTT
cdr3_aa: CASSPRQGEAFF

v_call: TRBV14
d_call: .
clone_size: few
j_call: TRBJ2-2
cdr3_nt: TGTGCCTGCCGCCTGGGTCCCGGGGAGCTGTTTTTT
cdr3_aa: CACRLGPGELFF

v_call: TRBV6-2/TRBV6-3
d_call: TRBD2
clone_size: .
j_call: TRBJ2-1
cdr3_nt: TGTGCCAGCAGTCCGACTAGCGGGTTTGACAATGAGCAGTTCTTC
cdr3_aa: CASSPTSGFDNEQFF

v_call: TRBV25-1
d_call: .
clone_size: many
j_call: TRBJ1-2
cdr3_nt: TGTGCCAGCAGTGAAGTCGGGTACTATGGCTACACCTTC
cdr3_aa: CASSEVGYYGYTF

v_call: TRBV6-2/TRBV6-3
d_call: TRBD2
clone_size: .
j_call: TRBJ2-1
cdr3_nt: TGTGCCAGCGTCGGCGGGAGAGGTGGGAAGGACAATGAGCAGTTCTTC
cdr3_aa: CASVGGRGGKDNEQFF

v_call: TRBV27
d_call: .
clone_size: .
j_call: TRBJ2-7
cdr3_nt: TGTGCCAGCAGTTTATCGGCCTGGGGGCGGGACGGCGAGCAGTACTTC
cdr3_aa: CASSLSAWGRDGEQYF

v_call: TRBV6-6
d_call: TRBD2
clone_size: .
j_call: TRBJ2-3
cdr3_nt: TGTGCCAGCAGCCTACTAGCGGGAGAAAGAGATACGCAGTATTTT
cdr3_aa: CASSLLAGERDTQYF